The 21 T cell receptor beta chains presented below share a single source sample, sequenced in a study of blood T cell repertoires in COVID-19. Method: immunoSEQ multiplex PCR; TCRdb's copy keeps in-frame clones and lacks some. The sample holds some 200,000 clones, around 90% seen once. The sequenced sample consisted of peripheral blood. The source is a man aged 40-49 years with active or convalescent COVID-19.

The chain combines TRBV9 with TRBJ1-1; 11 bases map to TRBD1. This CDR3 contains 15 residues. CDR1 and CDR2 (germline): SGDLS, YYNGEE. V shed 3 bases, J shed 6 bases, and the junction held 7 bases outside the gene matches. The CDR3 spells CASSAPGTGGSEAFF. The CDR3 bases are TGTGCCAGCAGCGCTCCCGGGACAGGGGGGTCTGAAGCTTTCTTT.

This sequence joins TRBV30 and TRBJ1-2; possible D gene TRBD1, 6 bases. Trimming stripped 2 bases from V and 2 bases from J, with 9 bases between. The CDR3 contains 13 residues. CDR1 is GTSNPN and CDR2 is SVGIG in the germline V gene (reference sequence). The CDR3: CAWSTGPNYGYTF. The CDR3 DNA reads TGTGCCTGGAGTACAGGGCCCAACTATGGCTACACCTTC. Drawing the rest from reference TRBV30 and TRBJ1-2, the complete variable domain is SQTIHQWPATLVQPVGSPLSLECTVEGTSNPNLYWYRQAAGRGLQLLFYSVGIGQISSEVPQNLSASRPQDRQFILSSKKLLLSDSGFYLCAWSTGPNYGYTFGSGTRLTVV.

The chain has TRBV7-3 and TRBJ2-3; D might be TRBD2 (6 bases). Germline assignment: CDR1 SGHTA and CDR2 FQGTGA. This CDR3 is built from 13 residues. The V and J ends lost 5 bases and 9 bases respectively, with 15 bases between them. The CDR3 reads CASSPPVGRTQYF. CDR3 nucleotide sequence: TGTGCCAGCAGCCCCCCGGTGGGGAGGACGCAGTATTTT.

The rearrangement uses TRBV2 and TRBJ2-3; no clear D. Germline V lookup: CDR1 SNHLY, CDR2 FYNNEI. Trimming cost V 6 bases and J 4 bases, with 8 bases left between them. There are 12 residues in the CDR3. The CDR3: CASRTGSDTQYF. In DNA form, the CDR3 reads TGTGCCAGCAGGACTGGGTCAGATACGCAGTATTTT.

CDR3 loop: CASSVRTSGGISYNEQFF. In DNA form, the CDR3 reads TGTGCCAGCAGCGTTCGGACTAGCGGGGGAATATCCTACAATGAGCAGTTCTTC. The gene calls are TRBV5-4 and TRBJ2-1, with 13 bases identical to TRBD2. In germline, CDR1 is SGHNT, CDR2 YYREEE (reference sequence). This CDR3 has 18 residues. Germline trimming cut 4 bases from V and 1 base from J; bases unmatched to any gene: 8.

This rearrangement joins TRBV11-3 to TRBJ2-7, with D unclear. The germline V gene encodes CDR1 SGHNT and CDR2 YENEEA. This CDR3 comprises 13 residues. Deletions cut 0 bases from V and 3 bases from J, with 6 bases between. The CDR3 sequence: CASSLDEDYEQYF. In DNA, the CDR3 is TGTGCCAGCAGCTTAGATGAGGACTACGAGCAGTACTTC.

This clone came up once. This chain links TRBV9 with TRBJ2-6; D call uncertain. Trimming left V 0 bases short and J 0 bases short, with 7 bases between. Germline CDR1 and CDR2: SGDLS and YYNGEE. The CDR3 contains 16 residues. CDR3 residues: CASSVGASSGANVLTF. For the CDR3, the DNA is TGTGCCAGCAGCGTAGGGGCGAGCTCTGGGGCCAACGTCCTGACTTTC. The entire variable domain, with the rest obtained from reference TRBV9 and TRBJ2-6, is as follows: DSGVTQTPKHLITATGQRVTLRCSPRSGDLSVYWYQQSLDQGLQFLIQYYNGEERAKGNILERFSAQQFPDLHSELNLSSLELGDSALYFCASSVGASSGANVLTFGAGSRLTVL.

The chain employs TRBV9 and TRBJ2-3; D unresolved. Germline-derived CDR1 and CDR2 are SGDLS and YYNGEE. V lost 0 bases, J lost 7 bases, and 12 bases lay in between. The CDR3 consists of 14 residues. CDR3 DNA sequence: TGTGCCAGCAGCGTAGTCTCTACCTTTAATACGCAGTATTTT. It is translated as CASSVVSTFNTQYF.

Points on this clone: The junction differs from germline at one of its ends, possibly a read error. The rearrangement links TRBV10-2 to TRBJ2-1; a weak D match, TRBD2 (5 bases). Germline V gene data show CDR1 as WSHSY and CDR2 as SAAADI. This CDR3 region has 12 residues. The CDR3 spells CASNFEGLFPVF. DNA for the CDR3: TGCGCCAGCAACTTTGAGGGTCTCTTTCCAGTCTTC.

This sequence joins TRBV6-1 and TRBJ1-2; 7 bases are a match to TRBD1. Germline V gives CDR1 MNHNS, CDR2 SASEGT. J lost 5 bases, V lost 2 bases, and 2 bases had no gene match. The length of the CDR3 is 13 residues. CDR3 sequence (DNA): TGTGCCAGCAGTGAATGGGGACAGTATGGCTACACCTTC. It yields the protein CASSEWGQYGYTF.

Worth noting for this clone: At one boundary the junction diverges from the germline segment, which might be a read error. This sequence joins TRBV27 and TRBJ2-5, with D perhaps TRBD2 (5 bases). Germline-derived CDR1 and CDR2 are MNHEY and SMNVEV (reference sequence). CDR3 length: 13 residues. CDR3 protein: CASSLDYGGPTHF. The CDR3 DNA follows: TGTGCCAGCAGTTTAGATTATGGCGGGCCCACCCACTTC.

The chain is built from TRBV15 and TRBJ2-5; 14 bases map to TRBD2. V was pared by 10 bases and J by 1 base, with 8 bases of the junction left unmatched. The CDR3 extends over 16 amino acids. Germline V gene sequence: CDR1 LNHNV, CDR2 YYDKDF (reference sequence). CDR3 protein: CASAPGTSGGQETQYF. The CDR3 DNA reads TGTGCCAGCGCTCCCGGGACTAGCGGGGGCCAAGAGACCCAGTACTTC.

The V gene is TRBV19, the J gene TRBJ1-2; 7 positions match TRBD1. CDR3 size: 12 residues. Trimming took 5 bases from V and 8 from J; bases not matched to a gene: 5. The germline V gene has CDR1 LNHDA and CDR2 SQIVND (reference sequence). CDR3 coding DNA: TGTGCCAGTAGTCCCCAGGGGGGCGGCTACACCTTC. This encodes CASSPQGGGYTF.

V usage is TRBV7-2 and J usage is TRBJ1-3, with a weak D call TRBD1 (6 bases). This CDR3 is built from 16 residues. The germline V gene has CDR1 SGHTA and CDR2 FQGNSA. V was pared by 1 base and J by 2 bases, with 12 bases between. DNA for the CDR3: TGTGCCAGCAGCTTAGTAGACAGGCGACCTGGAAACACCATATATTTT. This codes for CASSLVDRRPGNTIYF.

V gene TRBV5-6 combines with J gene TRBJ2-7; D is ambiguous. The germline V gene has CDR1 SGHDT and CDR2 YYEEEE. The CDR3 loop spans 14 amino acids. Trimming stripped 2 bases from V and 5 bases from J, with 14 bases between. The CDR3 loop reads CASSFIDLSDEQYF. The CDR3 DNA is TGTGCCAGCAGCTTTATTGATCTCTCGGACGAGCAGTACTTC.

The rearrangement uses TRBV7-9 and TRBJ1-1, with D perhaps TRBD1 (6 bases). With 1 base removed from V and 11 bases from J, the gap between germline ends came to 14 bases. This CDR3 contains 13 residues. Germline loops: CDR1 SEHNR, CDR2 FQNEAQ (reference sequence). This CDR3 reads CASSLEGGGRAFF. The CDR3 nucleotides are TGTGCCAGCAGCTTAGAGGGAGGGGGACGGGCTTTCTTT.

The chain employs TRBV19 and TRBJ2-7; D uncertain. CDR3 length: 13 amino acids. Per germline, CDR1 LNHDA and CDR2 SQIVND (reference sequence). V was pared by 3 bases and J by 3 bases, with 9 bases between. The CDR3 loop reads CASSINSRYEQYF. CDR3 DNA: TGTGCCAGTAGTATTAACAGCCGCTACGAGCAGTACTTC.

The rearrangement links TRBV29-1 to TRBJ2-7; D gene unclear. The CDR3 extends over 11 amino acids. V lost 8 bases and J lost 3, with 11 bases in between. CDR1 SQVTM and CDR2 ANQGSEA come from the germline V gene. This CDR3 is CSISTHYEQYF. Written as DNA, the CDR3 is TGCAGCATCTCGACACACTACGAGCAGTACTTC.

This clone appeared once. The J gene is TRBJ2-2, the V gene TRBV30; D is undetermined. The germline gives CDR1 GTSNPN, CDR2 SVGIG (reference sequence). With 0 bases removed from V and 8 bases from J, the gap between germline ends came to 13 bases. The CDR3 is made up of 14 amino acids. The CDR3 sequence is CAWSVDTVVGELFF. CDR3 nucleotide sequence: TGTGCCTGGAGTGTCGACACTGTCGTAGGGGAGCTGTTTTTT.

The genes are TRBV2 and TRBJ1-5; maybe TRBD1 (5 bases). CDR1 SNHLY and CDR2 FYNNEI come from the germline V gene. CDR3 size: 15 residues. V dropped 4 bases and J dropped 5 bases, with 15 bases sitting between them. CDR3 amino acids: CASSVRQGTDQPQHF. For the CDR3, the DNA is TGTGCCAGCAGTGTACGGCAGGGTACCGATCAGCCCCAGCATTTT.

The rearrangement links TRBV28 to TRBJ1-6, with D possibly TRBD1 on 5 matching bases. Germline V gives CDR1 MDHEN, CDR2 SYDVKM. Trimming took 2 bases from V and 4 from J, leaving 9 bases between them. This CDR3 is built from 15 residues. This CDR3 reads CASSLTTVYNSPLHF. In DNA, the CDR3 is TGTGCCAGCAGTTTAACGACAGTGTATAATTCACCCCTCCACTTT.